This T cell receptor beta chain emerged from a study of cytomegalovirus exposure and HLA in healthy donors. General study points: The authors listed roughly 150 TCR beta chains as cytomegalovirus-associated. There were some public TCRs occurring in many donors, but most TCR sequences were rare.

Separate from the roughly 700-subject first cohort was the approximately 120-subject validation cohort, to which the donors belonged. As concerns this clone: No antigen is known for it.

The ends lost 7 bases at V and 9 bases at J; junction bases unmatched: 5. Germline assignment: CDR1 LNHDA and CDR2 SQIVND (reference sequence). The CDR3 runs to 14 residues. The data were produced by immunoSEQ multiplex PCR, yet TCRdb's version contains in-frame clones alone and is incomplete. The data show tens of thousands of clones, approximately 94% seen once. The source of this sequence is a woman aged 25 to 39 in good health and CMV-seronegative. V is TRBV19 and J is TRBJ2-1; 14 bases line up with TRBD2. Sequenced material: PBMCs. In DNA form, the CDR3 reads TGTGCCAGTATGACTAGCGGGAGGGCCGGTGAGCAGTTCTTC. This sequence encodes CASMTSGRAGEQFF.